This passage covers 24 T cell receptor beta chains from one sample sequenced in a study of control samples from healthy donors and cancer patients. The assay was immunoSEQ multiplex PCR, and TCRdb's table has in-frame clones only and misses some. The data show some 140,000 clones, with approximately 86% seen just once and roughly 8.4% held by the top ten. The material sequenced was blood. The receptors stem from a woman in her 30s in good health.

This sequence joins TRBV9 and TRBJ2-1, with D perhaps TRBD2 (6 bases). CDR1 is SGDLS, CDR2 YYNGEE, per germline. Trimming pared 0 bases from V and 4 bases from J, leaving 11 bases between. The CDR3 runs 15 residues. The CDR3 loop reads CASSVGGGGYNEQFF. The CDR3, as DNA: TGTGCCAGCAGCGTAGGTGGTGGGGGGTACAATGAGCAGTTCTTC.

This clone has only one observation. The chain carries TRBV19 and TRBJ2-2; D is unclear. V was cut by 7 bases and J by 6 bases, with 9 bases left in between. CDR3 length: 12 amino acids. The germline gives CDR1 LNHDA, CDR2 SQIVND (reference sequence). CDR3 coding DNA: TGTGCCAGTATAAAGACCCCCGGGGAGCTGTTTTTT. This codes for CASIKTPGELFF.

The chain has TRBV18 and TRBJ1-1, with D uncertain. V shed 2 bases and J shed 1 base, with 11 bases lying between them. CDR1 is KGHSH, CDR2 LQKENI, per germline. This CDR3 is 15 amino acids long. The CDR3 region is CASSPTNRGNTEAFF. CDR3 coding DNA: TGTGCCAGCTCACCAACAAACAGAGGGAACACTGAAGCTTTCTTT. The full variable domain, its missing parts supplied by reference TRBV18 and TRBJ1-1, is NAGVMQNPRHLVRRRGQEARLRCSPMKGHSHVYWYRQLPEEGLKFMVYLQKENIIDESGMPKERFSAEFPKEGPSILRIQQVVRGDSAAYFCASSPTNRGNTEAFFGQGTRLTVV.

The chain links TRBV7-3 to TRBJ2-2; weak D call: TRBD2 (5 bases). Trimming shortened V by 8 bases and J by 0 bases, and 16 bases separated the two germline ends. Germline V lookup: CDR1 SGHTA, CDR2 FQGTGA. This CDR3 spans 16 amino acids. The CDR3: CASHLSSGANTGELFF. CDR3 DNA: TGTGCCAGCCACCTGAGCAGCGGTGCGAACACCGGGGAGCTGTTTTTT.

The CDR3 bases are TGTGCCAGCAGCTTAGGCCTGGCGGGTAGCGGCGAGCAGTACTTC. Its protein product is CASSLGLAGSGEQYF. The chain couples TRBV7-6 to TRBJ2-7, with a weak D call TRBD2 (6 bases). This CDR3 comprises 15 residues. V dropped 1 base and J dropped 6 bases, with 16 bases sitting between them. Germline lookup yields CDR1 SGHVS and CDR2 FNYEAQ. The whole variable domain, remainder taken from reference TRBV7-6 and TRBJ2-7, is GAGVSQSPRYKVTKRGQDVALRCDPISGHVSLYWYRQALGQGPEFLTYFNYEAQQDKSGLPNDRFSAERPEGSISTLTIQRTEQRDSAMYRCASSLGLAGSGEQYFGPGTRLTVT.

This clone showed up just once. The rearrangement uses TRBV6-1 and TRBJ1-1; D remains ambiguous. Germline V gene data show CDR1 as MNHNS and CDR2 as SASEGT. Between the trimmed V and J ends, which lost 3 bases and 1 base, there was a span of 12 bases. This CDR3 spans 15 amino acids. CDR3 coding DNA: TGTGCCAGCAGTGAGGGGTCGGCTTGGAACACTGAAGCTTTCTTT. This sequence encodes CASSEGSAWNTEAFF.

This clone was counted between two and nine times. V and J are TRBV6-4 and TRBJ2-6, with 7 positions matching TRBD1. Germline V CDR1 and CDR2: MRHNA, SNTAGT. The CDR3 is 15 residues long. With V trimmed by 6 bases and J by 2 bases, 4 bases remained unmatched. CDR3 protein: CASRPDRAGANVLTF. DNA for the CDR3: TGTGCCAGCAGACCAGACAGGGCTGGGGCCAACGTCCTGACTTTC.

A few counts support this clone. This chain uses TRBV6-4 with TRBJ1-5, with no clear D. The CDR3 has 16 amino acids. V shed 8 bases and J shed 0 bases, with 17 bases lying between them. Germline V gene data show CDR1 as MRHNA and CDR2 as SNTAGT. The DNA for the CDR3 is TGTGCCAGCGGGGATCCCCAGTTAATTAGCAATCAGCCCCAGCATTTT. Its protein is CASGDPQLISNQPQHF.

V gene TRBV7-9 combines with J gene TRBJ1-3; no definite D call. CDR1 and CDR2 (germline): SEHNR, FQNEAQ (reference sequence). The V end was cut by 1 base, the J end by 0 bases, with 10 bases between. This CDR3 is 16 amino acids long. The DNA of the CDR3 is TGTGCCAGCAGCTTAGTCGGCAGCTACTCTGGAAACACCATATATTTT. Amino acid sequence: CASSLVGSYSGNTIYF.

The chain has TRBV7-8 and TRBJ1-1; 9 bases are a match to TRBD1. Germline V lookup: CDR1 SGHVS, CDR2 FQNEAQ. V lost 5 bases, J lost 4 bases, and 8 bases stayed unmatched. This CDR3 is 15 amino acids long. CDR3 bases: TGTGCCAGCAGCCACCGGGACAGGGACTTCACTGAAGCTTTCTTT. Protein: CASSHRDRDFTEAFF.

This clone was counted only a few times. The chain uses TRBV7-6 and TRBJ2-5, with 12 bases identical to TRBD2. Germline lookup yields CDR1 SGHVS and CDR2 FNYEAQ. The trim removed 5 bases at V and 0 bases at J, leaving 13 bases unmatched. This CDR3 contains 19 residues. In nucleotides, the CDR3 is TGTGCCAGCAGCGACAGATCCGGGACTAGCGGGTTGTACCAAGAGACCCAGTACTTC. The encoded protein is CASSDRSGTSGLYQETQYF.

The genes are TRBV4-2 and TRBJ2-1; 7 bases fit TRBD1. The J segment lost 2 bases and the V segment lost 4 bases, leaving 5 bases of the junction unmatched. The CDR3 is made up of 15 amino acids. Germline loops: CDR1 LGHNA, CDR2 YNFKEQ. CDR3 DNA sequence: TGTGCCAGCAGCCTCACGGGACAGCCCTACAATGAGCAGTTCTTC. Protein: CASSLTGQPYNEQFF.

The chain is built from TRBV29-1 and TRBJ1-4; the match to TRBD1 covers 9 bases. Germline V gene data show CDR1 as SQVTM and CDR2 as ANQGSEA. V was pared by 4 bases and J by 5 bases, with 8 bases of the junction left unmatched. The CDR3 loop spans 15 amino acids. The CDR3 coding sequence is TGCAGCGTTGGGGGGCCGGGACAGGGCAATGAAAAACTGTTTTTT. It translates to CSVGGPGQGNEKLFF.

The CDR3 sequence is CSGQGNEQFF. As DNA, the CDR3 is TGCAGTGGGCAAGGCAATGAGCAGTTCTTC. This chain joins TRBV20-1 and TRBJ2-1; no clear D. Germline CDR1 is DFQATT and CDR2 is SNEGSKA (reference sequence). V lost 7 bases, J lost 6 bases, and 7 bases lay in between. This CDR3 spans 10 amino acids.

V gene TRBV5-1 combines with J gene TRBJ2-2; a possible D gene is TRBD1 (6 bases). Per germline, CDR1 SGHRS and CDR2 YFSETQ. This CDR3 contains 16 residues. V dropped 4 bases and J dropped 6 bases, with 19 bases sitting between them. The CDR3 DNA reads TGCGCCAGCAGCCTCATGGGGGCAGGGCGCGCCGGGGAGCTGTTTTTT. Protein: CASSLMGAGRAGELFF.

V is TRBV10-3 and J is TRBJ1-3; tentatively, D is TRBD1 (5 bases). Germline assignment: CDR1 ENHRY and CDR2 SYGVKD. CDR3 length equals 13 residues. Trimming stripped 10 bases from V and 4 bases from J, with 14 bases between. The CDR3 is CATPGGLGNTIYF. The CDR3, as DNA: TGTGCCACCCCGGGGGGTCTAGGAAACACCATATATTTT.

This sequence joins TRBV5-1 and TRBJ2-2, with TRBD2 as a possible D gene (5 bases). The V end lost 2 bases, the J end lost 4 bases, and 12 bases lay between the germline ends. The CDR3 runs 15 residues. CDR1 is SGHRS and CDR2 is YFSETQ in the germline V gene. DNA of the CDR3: TGCGCCAGCAGCTTTACGGTTGGGAGCACCGGGGAGCTGTTTTTT. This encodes CASSFTVGSTGELFF.

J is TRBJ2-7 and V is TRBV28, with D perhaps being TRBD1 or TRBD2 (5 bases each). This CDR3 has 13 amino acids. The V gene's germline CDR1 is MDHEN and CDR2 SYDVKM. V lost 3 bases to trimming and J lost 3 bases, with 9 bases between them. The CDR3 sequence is CASSFGARYEQYF. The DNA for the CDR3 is TGTGCCAGCAGTTTCGGGGCCCGCTACGAGCAGTACTTC.

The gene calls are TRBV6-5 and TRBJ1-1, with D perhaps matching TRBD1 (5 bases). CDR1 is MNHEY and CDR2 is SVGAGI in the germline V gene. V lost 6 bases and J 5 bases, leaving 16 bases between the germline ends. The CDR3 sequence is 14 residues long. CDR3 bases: TGTGCCAGCAGCTTGTTAGGGGCAGGAACTGAAGCTTTCTTT. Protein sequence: CASSLLGAGTEAFF.

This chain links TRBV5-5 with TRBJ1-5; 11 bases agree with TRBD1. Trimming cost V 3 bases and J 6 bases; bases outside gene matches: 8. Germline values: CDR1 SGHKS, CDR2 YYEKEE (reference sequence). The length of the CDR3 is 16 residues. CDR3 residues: CASSSSPGTGGQPQHF. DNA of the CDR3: TGTGCCAGCAGCTCATCACCCGGGACAGGGGGTCAGCCCCAGCATTTT.

CDR3 sequence (DNA): TGTGCCAGTAGTATAGATAATCGGTTGGCAGAGCAGTTCTTC. Protein product: CASSIDNRLAEQFF. The chain has TRBV19 and TRBJ2-1; D is uncertain. The CDR3 spans 14 residues. Trimming pared 0 bases from V and 10 bases from J, leaving 13 bases between. Looked up from germline, CDR1 is LNHDA and CDR2 is SQIVND (reference sequence).

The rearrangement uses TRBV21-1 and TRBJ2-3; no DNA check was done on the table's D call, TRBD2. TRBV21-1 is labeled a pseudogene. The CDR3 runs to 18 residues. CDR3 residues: CASSNSELAGVCTDTQYF. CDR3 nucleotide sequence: TGTGCCAGCAGCAACTCCGAGCTAGCGGGAGTCTGCACAGATACGCAGTATTTT.

The CDR3 bases are TGTGCCAGCAGTTCGCAGGGGGACACTGAAGCTTTCTTT. Protein sequence: CASSSQGDTEAFF. This chain uses TRBV7-9 with TRBJ1-1, with 7 bases aligning to TRBD1. The CDR3 is 13 residues long. Germline-derived CDR1 and CDR2 are SEHNR and FQNEAQ (reference sequence). J lost 3 bases, V lost 6 bases, and 4 bases had no gene match. Full variable domain (missing parts from reference TRBV7-9 and TRBJ1-1): DTGVSQNPRHKITKRGQNVTFRCDPISEHNRLYWYRQTLGQGPEFLTYFQNEAQLEKSRLLSDRFSAERPKGSFSTLEIQRTEQGDSAMYLCASSSQGDTEAFFGQGTRLTVV.

The CDR3 DNA reads TGTGCCATCAGTCCAGATCAGGGTAGCAATCAGCCCCAGCATTTT. It yields the protein CAISPDQGSNQPQHF. The rearrangement links TRBV10-3 to TRBJ1-5; TRBD1 is a possible D gene (5 bases). Germline CDR1 reads ENHRY; CDR2 reads SYGVKD. The CDR3 has 15 residues. V lost 5 bases, J lost 0 bases, and 11 bases lay in between.